This is a list of T cell receptor beta chains from one sample in a study of blood T cells in healthy people across ages. TCRdb reprocessed the 5' RACE reads via MiXCR and lists one record per CDR3 protein. The sample carries roughly 1,100,000 distinct CDR3 sequences, about 23% recorded once. The same data also contributed to another study, on T cells of mothers and their children.

The sequencing sample was made of blood. Source of these receptors: a girl aged 2-9 years in good health. Each CDR3 is given with its conserved first and last residue.

CDR3 length,V gene,J gene,CDR3 protein
14,TRBV12-3/TRBV12-4,TRBJ1-5,CASALQGARRPQHF
19,TRBV28,TRBJ2-2,CASSLGRTIAGQNTGELFF
16,TRBV4-3,TRBJ2-7,CASSQVLDRDEYEQYF
16,TRBV12-3/TRBV12-4,TRBJ1-1,CASSLITDSANTEAFF
15,TRBV25-1,TRBJ1-2,CASSEYTLTGVGYTF
15,TRBV3-1,TRBJ1-2,CASSHPIAGEDGYTF
13,TRBV27,TRBJ2-1,CASSQGQSYEQFF
14,TRBV6-1,TRBJ2-1,CASSEAPVGNEQFF
15,TRBV4-3,TRBJ2-7,CASSQVVGRGYEQYF
13,TRBV11-2,TRBJ2-7,CASSHFRWYEQYF
15,TRBV25-1,TRBJ2-7,CASSEYWTDSYEQYF
12,TRBV29-1,TRBJ2-1,CSVGIGVGEQFF
14,TRBV27,TRBJ1-2,CASSDRSSYYGYTF
13,TRBV20-1,TRBJ2-2,CSASARATGELFF
15,TRBV20-1,TRBJ2-7,CSALLPGQGLYEQYF
16,TRBV9,TRBJ2-1,CASSVEPSSHTNEQFF
15,TRBV7-6,TRBJ2-3,CASTCPVDRTDTQYF
15,TRBV28,TRBJ1-5,CASSLGGQLNQPQHF
13,TRBV15,TRBJ2-1,CATSRSSYNEQFF
13,TRBV7-3,TRBJ2-5,CASSQGFLETQYF
13,TRBV20-1,.,CSARGTGGSEQYF
16,TRBV6-2/TRBV6-3,TRBJ2-1,CASRKSGTIHYNEQFF
14,TRBV7-9,TRBJ2-5,CASSLQGMRETQYF
13,TRBV29-1,TRBJ1-1,CSVYQGPYTEAFF
17,TRBV4-3,TRBJ2-7,CASSQDYYADLSYEQYF
14,TRBV7-9,TRBJ1-5,CASSSANSNQPQHF
15,TRBV10-3,TRBJ1-5,CAISESTDLNQPQHF
15,TRBV4-3,TRBJ1-4,CASSQDWTDNEKLFF
15,TRBV3-1,TRBJ1-1,CASSRVGYLNTEAFF
14,TRBV3-1,TRBJ2-1,CASSQVATSNEQFF
15,TRBV10-3,TRBJ2-5,CAIWGREEGQETQYF
14,TRBV14,TRBJ2-5,CASSQYVEQETQYF
22,TRBV12-3/TRBV12-4,TRBJ2-5,CASIPDALGSGMGGGLEETQYF
15,TRBV20-1,TRBJ2-1,CSARGRDQHYNERFF
11,TRBV10-3,TRBJ1-4,CAISEGVKLFF
13,TRBV6-5,TRBJ1-5,CASSPARDQPQHF
13,TRBV20-1,TRBJ2-1,CSASETSFNEQFF
15,TRBV3-1,TRBJ1-2,CASSQDDRGPSGYTF
14,TRBV4-1,TRBJ2-7,CASSQDPAAVEQYF
13,TRBV10-3,TRBJ2-5,CAIKQLAEETQYF
15,TRBV2,TRBJ2-2,CASSRLGGNTGELFF
16,TRBV10-3,.,CAVSDSWGGTVETQYF
14,TRBV11-2,TRBJ1-2,CASSPYIAKPSYTF
13,TRBV12-3/TRBV12-4,TRBJ2-1,CASSPPGRNEQFF
15,TRBV7-3,.,CASSAGLASSYEQYF
15,TRBV9,TRBJ1-3,CASSVAGAAGNTIYF
17,TRBV4-1,TRBJ2-2,CASSPSSSGPTTGELFF
17,TRBV15,.,CATSRDLGQGTEETQYF
17,TRBV6-5,TRBJ2-5,CASSYQTSGTGRGTQYF
15,TRBV5-1,TRBJ2-2,CASRPPGTLTGELFF
13,TRBV12-5,.,CASGLGSGSEQFF
14,TRBV11-2,.,CASSQTSGSQEQFF
12,TRBV7-2,.,CASSWKQGEQYF
13,TRBV6-5,TRBJ2-1,CASSYSEVNEQFF
14,TRBV6-5,TRBJ2-1,CASSSGGAYNEQFF
15,TRBV27,TRBJ2-1,CASSLRRTVMDEQFF
17,TRBV7-9,TRBJ2-5,CASSLAMGRGTEETQYF